The clone carrying this T cell receptor beta chain was observed at least ten times. TCRdb reanalysed the reads using MiXCR and keeps one entry per CDR3 protein. The table shows hundreds of thousands of distinct CDR3 sequences, with about a sixth occurring only once. The data were obtained in a study of T cell repertoires in cytomegalovirus infection. The ends were cut back, 4 bases at V and 0 bases at J, with 11 bases in the middle. The CDR3 totals 14 residues. The germline V gene has CDR1 SQVTM and CDR2 ANQGSEA. The gene calls are TRBV29-1 and TRBJ2-3, with unresolved D. Specimen: PBMCs. This TCR derives from a human donor in good health (CMV status not recorded). Some clones in this sample may be carry-over from other donors' samples. This CDR3 reads CSVVMIASTDTQYF. The CDR3 region has the DNA TGCAGCGTTGTTATGATCGCTAGCACAGATACGCAGTATTTT.